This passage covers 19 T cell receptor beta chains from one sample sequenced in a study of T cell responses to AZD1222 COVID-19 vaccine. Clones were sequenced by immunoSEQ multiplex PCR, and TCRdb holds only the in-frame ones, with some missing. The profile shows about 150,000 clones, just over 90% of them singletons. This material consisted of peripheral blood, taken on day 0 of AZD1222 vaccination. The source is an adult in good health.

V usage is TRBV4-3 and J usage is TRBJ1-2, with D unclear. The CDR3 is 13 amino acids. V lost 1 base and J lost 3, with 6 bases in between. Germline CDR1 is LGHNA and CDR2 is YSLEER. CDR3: CASSQGLDYGYTF. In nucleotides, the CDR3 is TGCGCCAGCAGCCAAGGACTAGACTATGGCTACACCTTC.

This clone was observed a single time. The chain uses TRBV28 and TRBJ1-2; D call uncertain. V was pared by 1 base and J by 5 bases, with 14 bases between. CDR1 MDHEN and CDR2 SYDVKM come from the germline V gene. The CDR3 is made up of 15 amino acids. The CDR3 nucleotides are TGTGCCAGCAGTTTATCCCCCCAAGGGCGGTATGGCTACACCTTC. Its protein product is CASSLSPQGRYGYTF.

CDR3 nucleotide sequence: TGTGCCAGAAGCTTGGGAGCGGAGAGGGACGAGCAGTACTTC. This encodes CARSLGAERDEQYF. The rearrangement joins TRBV5-3 to TRBJ2-7; perhaps TRBD2 as D (5 bases). TRBV5-3 is treated as an ORF (open reading frame) with a function not yet certain. The CDR3 contains 14 residues. The V end lost 0 bases, the J end lost 5 bases, and 12 bases lay between the germline ends.

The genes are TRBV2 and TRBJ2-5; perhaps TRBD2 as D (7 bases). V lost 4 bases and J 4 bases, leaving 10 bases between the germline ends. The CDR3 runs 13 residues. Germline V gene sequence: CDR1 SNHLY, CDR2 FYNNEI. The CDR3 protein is CASSVGGVETQYF. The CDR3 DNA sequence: TGTGCCAGCAGTGTAGGGGGGGTAGAGACCCAGTACTTC.

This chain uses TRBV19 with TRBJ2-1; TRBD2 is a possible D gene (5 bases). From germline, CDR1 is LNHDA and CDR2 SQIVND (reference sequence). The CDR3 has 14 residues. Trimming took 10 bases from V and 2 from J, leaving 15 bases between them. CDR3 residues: CATEIEGTYNEQFF. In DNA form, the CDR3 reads TGTGCCACCGAAATAGAGGGAACCTACAATGAGCAGTTCTTC.

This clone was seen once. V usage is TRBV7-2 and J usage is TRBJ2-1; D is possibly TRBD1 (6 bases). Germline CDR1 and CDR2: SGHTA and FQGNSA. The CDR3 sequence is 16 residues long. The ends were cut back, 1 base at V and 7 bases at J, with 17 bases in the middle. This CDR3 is CASSLGGQTLRNEQFF. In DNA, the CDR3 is TGTGCCAGCAGCTTAGGCGGACAGACTTTAAGGAATGAGCAGTTCTTC.

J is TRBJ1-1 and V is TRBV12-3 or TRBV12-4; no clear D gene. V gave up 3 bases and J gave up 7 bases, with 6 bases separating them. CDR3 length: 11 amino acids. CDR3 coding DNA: TGTGCCAGCAGTTTCCGCAATGAAGCTTTCTTT. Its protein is CASSFRNEAFF.

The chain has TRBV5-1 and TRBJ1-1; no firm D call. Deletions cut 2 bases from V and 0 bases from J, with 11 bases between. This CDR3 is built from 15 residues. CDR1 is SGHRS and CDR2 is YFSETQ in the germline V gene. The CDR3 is CASSLSRLMNTEAFF. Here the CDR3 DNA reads TGCGCCAGCAGCTTATCGAGACTTATGAACACTGAAGCTTTCTTT.

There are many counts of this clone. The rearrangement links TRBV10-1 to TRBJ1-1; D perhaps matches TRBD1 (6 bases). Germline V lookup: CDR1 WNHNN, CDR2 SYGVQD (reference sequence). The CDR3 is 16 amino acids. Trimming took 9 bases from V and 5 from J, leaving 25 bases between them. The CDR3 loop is CAREGSGALVWTEAFF. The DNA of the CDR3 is TGCGCCAGAGAGGGTTCAGGGGCCCTGGTGTGGACTGAAGCTTTCTTT.

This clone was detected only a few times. The CDR3, as DNA: TGTGCCAGCAGTGAAAACAGGGGGCCGGAGACCCAGTACTTC. This encodes CASSENRGPETQYF. V is TRBV25-1 and J is TRBJ2-5; the match to TRBD1 covers 9 bases. Germline V CDR1 and CDR2: MGHDK, SYGVNS. The CDR3 covers 14 residues. J gave up 5 bases and V 2 bases, and 3 bases lay outside the gene matches.

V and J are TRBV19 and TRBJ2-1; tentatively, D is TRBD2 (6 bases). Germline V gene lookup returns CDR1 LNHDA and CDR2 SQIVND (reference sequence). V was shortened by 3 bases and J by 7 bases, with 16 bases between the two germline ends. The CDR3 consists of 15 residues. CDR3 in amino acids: CASSMGDSGYNEQFF. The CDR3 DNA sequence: TGTGCCAGTAGTATGGGGGACTCGGGGTATAATGAGCAGTTCTTC.

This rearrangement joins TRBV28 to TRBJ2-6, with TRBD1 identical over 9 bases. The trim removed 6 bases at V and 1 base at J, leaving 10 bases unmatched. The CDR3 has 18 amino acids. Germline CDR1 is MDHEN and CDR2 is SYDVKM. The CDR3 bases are TGTGCCAGCAGACTAACCCGCGGGACAGGGTCTGGGGCCAACGTCCTGACTTTC. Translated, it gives CASRLTRGTGSGANVLTF.

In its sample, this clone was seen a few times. CDR3 residues: CASSIGPFTGELFF. For the CDR3, the DNA is TGTGCCAGTAGTATCGGACCCTTCACCGGGGAGCTGTTTTTT. This chain joins TRBV19 and TRBJ2-2; no firm D call. V gave up 3 bases and J gave up 4 bases, with 9 bases separating them. This CDR3 spans 14 amino acids. From germline, CDR1 is LNHDA and CDR2 SQIVND (reference sequence).

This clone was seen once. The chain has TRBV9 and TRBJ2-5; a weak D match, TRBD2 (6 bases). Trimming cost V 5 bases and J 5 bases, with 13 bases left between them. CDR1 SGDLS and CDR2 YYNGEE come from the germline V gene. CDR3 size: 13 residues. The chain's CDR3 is CASRDSREETQYF. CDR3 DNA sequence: TGTGCCAGCAGAGACAGCCGGGAGGAGACCCAGTACTTC.

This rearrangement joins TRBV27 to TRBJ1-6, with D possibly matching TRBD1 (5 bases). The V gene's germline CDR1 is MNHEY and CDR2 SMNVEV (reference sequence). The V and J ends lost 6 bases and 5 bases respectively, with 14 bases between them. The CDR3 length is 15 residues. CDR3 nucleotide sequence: TGTGCCAGCAGGGGGCCGGGGTACAATAATTCACCCCTCCACTTT. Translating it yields CASRGPGYNNSPLHF.

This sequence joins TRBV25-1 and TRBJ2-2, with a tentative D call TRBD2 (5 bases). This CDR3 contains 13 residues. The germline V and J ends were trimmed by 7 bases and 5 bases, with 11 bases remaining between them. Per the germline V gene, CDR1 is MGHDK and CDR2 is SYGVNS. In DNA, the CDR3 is TGTGCCAGCACCTGGGGAGATACCGGGGAGCTGTTTTTT. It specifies CASTWGDTGELFF.

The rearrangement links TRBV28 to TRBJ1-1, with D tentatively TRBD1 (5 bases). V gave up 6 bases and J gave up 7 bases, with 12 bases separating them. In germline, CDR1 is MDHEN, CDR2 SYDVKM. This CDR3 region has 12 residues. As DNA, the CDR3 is TGTGCCAGCAGCAGGGTTTCCAGTGAAGCTTTCTTT. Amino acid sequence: CASSRVSSEAFF.

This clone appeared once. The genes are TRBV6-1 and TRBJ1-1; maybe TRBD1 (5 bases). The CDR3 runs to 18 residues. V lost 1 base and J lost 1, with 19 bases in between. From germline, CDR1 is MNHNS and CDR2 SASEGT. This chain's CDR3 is CASSEGRGFGPANTEAFF. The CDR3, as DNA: TGTGCCAGCAGTGAAGGAAGGGGTTTCGGCCCCGCGAACACTGAAGCTTTCTTT.

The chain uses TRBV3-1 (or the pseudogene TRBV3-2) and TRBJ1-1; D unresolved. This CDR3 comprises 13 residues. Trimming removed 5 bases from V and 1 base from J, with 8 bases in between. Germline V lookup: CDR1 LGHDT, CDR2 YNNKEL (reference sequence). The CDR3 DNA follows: TGTGCCAGCAGCATTAGTCCGAACACTGAAGCTTTCTTT. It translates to CASSISPNTEAFF.